This T cell receptor (beta chain) was observed in a study of CD8 T cells in ankylosing spondylitis (dated by TCRdb to 2016 to 2017). In the study overall: The study set out to find disease-linked TCR variants by profiling T cell receptor beta repertoires in ankylosing spondylitis patients and healthy donors. The whole study cohort included over a hundred healthy donors and about two dozen ankylosing spondylitis patients. Peripheral blood was sampled, and synovial fluid was also collected from ankylosing spondylitis patients.

CDR1 and CDR2 are drawn from the germline V gene: SGHTA, FQGNSA. The CDR3 numbers 16 residues from cysteine through phenylalanine. Only the CDR3 DNA is retained, 48 bases long and in frame from the first base. V and J are trimmed by 3 bases and 5 bases, and the gene matches miss 7 bases of the junction. Broad study findings and their caveats: Blood from ankylosing spondylitis patients appeared to be characterized by a TCR beta motif composed of under ten highly homologous amino acid variants. Significant enrichment of the disease-linked clones was reported in matched synovial fluid samples from ankylosing spondylitis patients. Some TCR beta motif variants had previously been reported in synovial fluid and blood of reactive arthritis patients, which suggested common disease-initiation mechanisms. A CD8+ phenotype was shown by the disease-linked clones, which were found at relatively low frequencies in peripheral blood.

Sequencing took place on an Illumina HiSeq 2500. Quantitative 5'-RACE with molecular barcodes was the method used to prepare the TCR beta libraries. The authors processed their data as follows. A new computational method based on a probabilistic model of VDJ rearrangement was used to identify disease-linked TCR variants. TCRdb reanalyzed the raw reads on its own, using fastp at Q25 for trimming and MiXCR for clone calling, and kept in-frame beta chains. Merged by CDR3 protein, the rows form single entries marked with the most common genes and DNA. The authors' filters were not applied to this entry. The sample data list about 540,000 distinct CDR3 sequences, and 12% of these were observed just once. About 6.8% of the sample is in the top ten clones. Details on this clonotype: Its target antigen remains unknown. The record has no base qualities; no much larger clone is one base away.

The sequence was obtained from a male donor with ankylosing spondylitis. Recombination joined TRBV7-2 with TRBJ2-1, and 10 junction bases match TRBD2. The sample taken for sequencing was blood, either unsorted or a sorted T cell fraction (not recorded which). The CDR3 corresponds to CASSFSTSGEDNEQFF. The base sequence is TGTGCCAGCAGCTTTTCCACTAGCGGGGAGGACAATGAGCAGTTCTTC.